The 25 T cell receptor beta chains in this list originate from one sample, sequenced in a study. TCRdb fed the 5' RACE reads into MiXCR, producing one record per CDR3 protein. The sample shows 6,700 or so distinct CDR3 sequences, approximately 59% of them seen only once. Sequences were obtained from tumor-infiltrating memory CD4+ T cells sorted from the breast tumor. Subset defined: memory CD4+ T cells, CD4+CD45RO+CD25-. The source is a female donor with breast cancer.

This clonotype occurred a few times. V usage is TRBV7-9 and J usage is TRBJ2-5; TRBD2 might be the D (6 bases). V gave up 5 bases and J gave up 5 bases, with 9 bases separating them. Germline V CDR1 and CDR2: SEHNR, FQNEAQ (reference sequence). The CDR3 sequence is 12 residues long. The CDR3 nucleotides read TGTGCCAGCAGCCAGGAGGGTGAGACCCAGTACTTC. Protein product: CASSQEGETQYF.

This clonotype was observed a single time. This sequence joins TRBV6-1 and TRBJ1-6; D is undetermined. The CDR3 extends over 13 amino acids. Trimming took 1 base from V and 8 from J, leaving 6 bases between them. In germline, CDR1 is MNHNS, CDR2 SASEGT. CDR3 coding DNA: TGTGCCAGCAGTGAAGGGGCGGATTCACCCCTCCACTTT. Encoded protein: CASSEGADSPLHF.

This clonotype has more than one count but fewer than ten. The chain carries TRBV7-9 and TRBJ1-2; D is unresolved. The CDR3 totals 12 residues. V gave up 5 bases and J gave up 2 bases, with 6 bases separating them. CDR1 is SEHNR, CDR2 FQNEAQ, per germline (reference sequence). The CDR3 sequence: CASSPGNYGYTF. The CDR3 nucleotides read TGTGCCAGCAGCCCGGGGAACTATGGCTACACCTTC. The full variable domain, its missing parts supplied by reference TRBV7-9 and TRBJ1-2, is DTGVSQNPRHKITKRGQNVTFRCDPISEHNRLYWYRQTLGQGPEFLTYFQNEAQLEKSRLLSDRFSAERPKGSFSTLEIQRTEQGDSAMYLCASSPGNYGYTFGSGTRLTVV.

The chain employs TRBV2 and TRBJ1-1, with a possible D match to TRBD1 (5 bases). With 8 bases removed from V and 1 base from J, the gap between germline ends came to 11 bases. The CDR3 runs to 13 residues. The germline V gene encodes CDR1 SNHLY and CDR2 FYNNEI. The CDR3 region is CASSIQGNTEAFF. The CDR3 bases are TGTGCCAGCTCGATTCAGGGGAACACTGAAGCTTTCTTT.

The chain uses TRBV5-1 and TRBJ2-1; 9 nucleotides line up with TRBD2. The trim removed 0 bases at V and 4 bases at J, leaving 2 bases unmatched. The CDR3 is made up of 15 amino acids. In germline, CDR1 is SGHRS, CDR2 YFSETQ. The CDR3, as DNA: TGCGCCAGCAGCTTGGCTGCGGGAGGGTACAATGAGCAGTTCTTC. This codes for CASSLAAGGYNEQFF.

V is TRBV5-1 and J is TRBJ2-5; 14 positions agree with TRBD2. J gave up 4 bases and V 5 bases, and 10 bases lay outside the gene matches. The germline CDR1 and CDR2 sequences are SGHRS and YFSETQ. This CDR3 spans 17 amino acids. Here the CDR3 reads CASRPGTSGRGGETQYF. CDR3 bases: TGCGCCAGCAGGCCGGGGACTAGCGGGAGAGGGGGAGAGACCCAGTACTTC.

This clonotype is a singleton in its sample. The V and J genes are TRBV2 and TRBJ2-1; TRBD2 agrees at 11 bases. The germline gives CDR1 SNHLY, CDR2 FYNNEI. Trimming took 6 bases from V and 4 from J; bases not matched to a gene: 5. The length of the CDR3 is 15 residues. The CDR3 DNA sequence: TGTGCCAGCAGCCGACTAGCGGGGCAGTACAATGAGCAGTTCTTC. This gives the protein CASSRLAGQYNEQFF.

The chain is built from TRBV4-2 and TRBJ2-4; the D is unclear. Near its end, the DNA agrees better with TRBJ2-7, so the J call may be wrong. Germline CDR1 and CDR2: LGHNA and YNFKEQ. The CDR3 sequence is 13 residues long. The DNA for the CDR3 is TGTGCCAGCAGCCAAGAGGGGATAAGCGAGCAGTACTTC. Protein sequence: CASSQEGISEQYF.

The chain employs TRBV6-1 and TRBJ1-1; 9 nucleotides agree with TRBD1. CDR3 length: 16 amino acids. Per germline, CDR1 MNHNS and CDR2 SASEGT. J lost 0 bases, V lost 10 bases, and 12 bases had no gene match. CDR3 region: CANRTGDTGVNTEAFF. DNA of the CDR3: TGTGCCAACCGGACAGGGGACACGGGAGTGAACACTGAAGCTTTCTTT.

This clonotype was detected a few times. The chain employs TRBV29-1 and TRBJ1-2; 7 nucleotides match TRBD1. The CDR3 loop spans 12 amino acids. The germline V gene encodes CDR1 SQVTM and CDR2 ANQGSEA. V lost 4 bases to trimming and J lost 4 bases; unmatched junction nucleotides: 3. The CDR3 nucleotides read TGCAGCGTTGGGGGACAGCCCTATGGCTACACCTTC. It codes for CSVGGQPYGYTF.

This clonotype was picked up a small number of times. The V and J genes are TRBV6-6 and TRBJ2-1; 9 nucleotides line up with TRBD1. The V gene end was trimmed by 4 bases and the J gene end by 7 bases; junction bases not matched to a gene: 8. The germline gives CDR1 MNHNY, CDR2 SVGAGI (reference sequence). The CDR3 is 15 residues long. The CDR3 is CASSFRTGVKNEQFF. Written as DNA, the CDR3 is TGTGCCAGCAGTTTCAGGACAGGGGTAAAAAATGAGCAGTTCTTC.

A few counts support this clonotype. The rearrangement links TRBV24-1 to TRBJ2-1; tentative D call: TRBD1 (6 bases). CDR3 length equals 13 residues. Germline CDR1 KGHDR, CDR2 SFDVKD. V was cut by 6 bases and J by 9 bases, with 14 bases left in between. The CDR3 region is CATSLTGSPEQFF. CDR3 nucleotide sequence: TGTGCCACCAGTCTAACAGGGTCGCCTGAGCAGTTCTTC.

The rearrangement links TRBV5-1 to TRBJ1-2, with D maybe TRBD1 (5 bases). This CDR3 contains 13 residues. Germline-derived CDR1 and CDR2 are SGHRS and YFSETQ. Trimming shortened V by 0 bases and J by 7 bases, and 10 bases separated the two germline ends. CDR3 protein: CASSLERGGGYTF. The CDR3 DNA is TGCGCCAGCAGCTTGGAGCGGGGGGGTGGCTACACCTTC. Variable domain in full (rest from reference TRBV5-1 and TRBJ1-2): KAGVTQTPRYLIKTRGQQVTLSCSPISGHRSVSWYQQTPGQGLQFLFEYFSETQRNKGNFPGRFSGRQFSNSRSEMNVSTLELGDSALYLCASSLERGGGYTFGSGTRLTVV.

This rearrangement joins TRBV28 to TRBJ2-1; 12 nucleotides align to TRBD2. CDR1 is MDHEN and CDR2 is SYDVKM in the germline V gene. The CDR3 is 17 residues long. V lost 3 bases and J lost 4; bases outside the gene matches: 7. CDR3 amino acids: CASSFPSGRVLYNEQFF. The CDR3 DNA reads TGTGCCAGCAGTTTTCCTAGCGGGAGGGTACTGTACAATGAGCAGTTCTTC. Filled out from reference TRBV28 and TRBJ2-1, the complete variable domain reads DVKVTQSSRYLVKRTGEKVFLECVQDMDHENMFWYRQDPGLGLRLIYFSYDVKMKEKGDIPEGYSVSREKKERFSLILESASTNQTSMYLCASSFPSGRVLYNEQFFGPGTRLTVL.

The chain joins TRBV7-2 to TRBJ2-7; D unresolved. CDR1 and CDR2 from the germline V gene are SGHTA and FQGNSA. Between the trimmed V and J ends, which lost 1 base and 4 bases, there was a span of 8 bases. The CDR3 covers 13 residues. The CDR3 sequence: CASSLVGGYEQYF. The CDR3 nucleotides are TGTGCCAGCAGCTTAGTAGGTGGTTACGAGCAGTACTTC.

The chain is built from TRBV12-3 or TRBV12-4 and TRBJ2-1, with 12 bases aligning to TRBD2. The CDR3 spans 15 residues. V lost 5 bases and J lost 6; bases outside the gene matches: 5. The CDR3 here is CASSVSSGRANEQFF. Written as DNA, the CDR3 is TGTGCCAGCAGTGTCTCTAGCGGGAGGGCCAATGAGCAGTTCTTC.

In this sample, this clonotype turned up once. V and J are TRBV20-1 and TRBJ2-3; 8 bases align to TRBD1. The CDR3 contains 15 residues. Trimming at V came to 4 bases and at J to 2 bases, leaving 8 bases not matched to a gene. Germline V gene lookup returns CDR1 DFQATT and CDR2 SNEGSKA (reference sequence). CDR3 coding DNA: TGCAGTGCTATCGCCCTGGGACAGGTCACAGATACGCAGTATTTT. Translating gives CSAIALGQVTDTQYF.

V is TRBV12-3 or TRBV12-4 and J is TRBJ1-5; no reliable D call. The CDR3 consists of 12 residues. Trimming removed 3 bases from V and 7 bases from J, with 7 bases in between. This CDR3 reads CASSFGSQPQHF. Written as DNA, the CDR3 is TGTGCCAGCAGTTTTGGGTCCCAGCCCCAGCATTTT.

The CDR3 reads CSASPLGPSVVKTQYF. The CDR3, as DNA: TGCAGTGCTTCCCCGCTGGGACCCTCCGTGGTGAAGACCCAGTACTTC. The chain links TRBV20-1 to TRBJ2-5; possibly TRBD1 or TRBD2 for D (5 bases each). The CDR3 is 16 amino acids. The germline V and J ends were trimmed by 5 bases and 6 bases, with 25 bases remaining between them. Germline values: CDR1 DFQATT, CDR2 SNEGSKA (reference sequence).

In the case of this clonotype: A read error may explain this, as a much larger clone is one base away. The CDR3 is CASSPGQTYNEQFF. Written as DNA, the CDR3 is TGCGCCAGCAGCCCGGGACAGACCTACAATGAGCAGTTCTTC. The rearrangement joins TRBV5-1 to TRBJ2-1, with 7 positions matching TRBD1. V shed 4 bases and J 2 bases; nucleotides not matched to a gene: 3. The CDR3 covers 14 residues. Germline CDR1 SGHRS, CDR2 YFSETQ.

This clonotype was seen only a few times. The chain is built from TRBV15 and TRBJ1-5; D not certain. Germline V gene lookup returns CDR1 LNHNV and CDR2 YYDKDF (reference sequence). CDR3 size: 15 residues. Trimming shortened V by 0 bases and J by 0 bases, and 6 bases separated the two germline ends. CDR3 sequence: CATSRELNSNQPQHF. The CDR3 nucleotides read TGTGCCACCAGCAGAGAGCTTAATAGCAATCAGCCCCAGCATTTT.

The rearrangement joins TRBV3-1 to TRBJ1-1, with D maybe TRBD1 (5 bases). Trimming removed 3 bases from V and 1 base from J, with 12 bases in between. The CDR3 loop spans 15 amino acids. The germline V gene has CDR1 LGHDT and CDR2 YNNKEL (reference sequence). The CDR3 loop reads CASSHNPGENTEAFF. The CDR3 bases are TGTGCCAGCAGCCACAACCCGGGGGAGAACACTGAAGCTTTCTTT.

J is TRBJ1-6 and V is TRBV20-1, with D maybe TRBD1 (6 bases). The CDR3 is made up of 14 amino acids. Germline CDR1 reads DFQATT; CDR2 reads SNEGSKA (reference sequence). This CDR3 reads CRAVNRETNSPLHF. In DNA form, the CDR3 reads TGCAGGGCTGTTAACAGGGAGACTAATTCACCCCTCCACTTT.

J is TRBJ1-2 and V is TRBV7-3; D uncertain. This CDR3 is built from 13 residues. Looked up from germline, CDR1 is SGHTA and CDR2 is FQGTGA. The V end was cut by 10 bases, the J end by 3 bases, with 15 bases between. The CDR3 DNA reads TGTGCCATCCCGACCCTTGGGCACTATGGCTACACCTTC. Protein product: CAIPTLGHYGYTF.

This clonotype was picked up one time. The chain combines TRBV12-3 or TRBV12-4 with TRBJ2-2; tentatively, D is TRBD1 or TRBD2 (5 bases each). Trimming cost V 3 bases and J 8 bases, with 13 bases left between them. There are 14 residues in the CDR3. The CDR3 bases are TGTGCCAGCAGTTTCGGGACCAACTCAGGGGAGCTGTTTTTT. It encodes CASSFGTNSGELFF.